This TCR beta chain was sequenced in a study of regulatory T cells in long-lasting Graves disease. Study-level background: Patients met the persistent Graves' disease definition after over 5 years of antithyroid drugs with positive TSH receptor antibodies.

Comment on this clonotype: Its antigen is undetermined.

Overall study findings and caveats: Having few samples may have compromised the accuracy.

Time point noted: persistent/refractory GD, antithyroid drugs over 5 years with positive TRAb. There was RNA extracted from PBMCs, and the TCR library was made from it. The TCR beta library used iRepertoire HTBI primers with Arm-PCR amplification of CDR3. In TCRdb, the multiplex PCR reads were re-called with MiXCR into one record per CDR3 protein. The data contain 250,000 to 300,000 distinct CDR3 sequences, 22% of them singletons. This TCR was recovered from a female donor with Graves disease. Sequences were derived from peripheral blood mononuclear cells (PBMCs), sampled when the disease was refractory, from a patient treated with antithyroid drugs.

CDR3 DNA: TGTGCCAGCACCGGTGGTCCAGGGGGAATAGATACGCAGTATTTT. As protein: CASTGGPGGIDTQYF. The chain carries TRBV28 and TRBJ2-3; TRBD1 matches at 7 bases. The J segment lost 5 bases and the V segment lost 7 bases, leaving 12 bases of the junction unmatched. The CDR3 runs 15 residues. Germline loops: CDR1 MDHEN, CDR2 SYDVKM.